What follows are 19 T cell receptor beta chains derived from one specimen sequenced in a study of Graves' ophthalmopathy and Graves' hyperthyroidism. RNA transcripts yielded amplified TCR beta CDR3 regions. In the first round, RT-PCR was carried out with HTBI primers, and a multiplex PCR formed the second round. TCRdb re-derived calls from the multiplex PCR reads in MiXCR, one entry per CDR3 protein. The sample lists some 750,000 distinct CDR3 sequences, 40% occurring once. The source material was peripheral blood. The receptors shown here come from an adult man with Graves' ophthalmopathy.

This clonotype was recorded many times. The chain combines TRBV7-9 with TRBJ2-5, with D possibly TRBD2 on 6 matching bases. CDR1 is SEHNR and CDR2 is FQNEAQ in the germline V gene (reference sequence). The germline V and J ends were trimmed by 5 bases and 5 bases, with 12 bases remaining between them. The CDR3 is 13 amino acids. CDR3: CASSPSVLETQYF. As DNA, the CDR3 is TGTGCCAGCAGCCCTAGCGTCCTGGAGACCCAGTACTTC.

This clonotype was seen ten or more times. The chain joins TRBV7-9 to TRBJ1-1, with 7 bases identical to TRBD1. The CDR3 extends over 14 amino acids. CDR1 is SEHNR, CDR2 FQNEAQ, per germline (reference sequence). With V trimmed by 6 bases and J by 8 bases, 12 bases remained unmatched. The DNA of the CDR3 is TGTGCCAGCAGTCGTGACAGGGAGGTCGTCGAAGCTTTCTTT. Protein sequence: CASSRDREVVEAFF.

The CDR3 coding sequence is TGTGCCACCGGAGGACTAGCGGGGACCCAAGAGACCCAGTACTTC. Translated, it gives CATGGLAGTQETQYF. The J gene is TRBJ2-5, the V gene TRBV10-3; TRBD2 agrees at 12 bases. CDR1 and CDR2 from the germline V gene are ENHRY and SYGVKD. Unmatched junction bases numbered 7, after V lost 10 bases and J lost 1 base. The CDR3 has 15 residues.

J is TRBJ1-1 and V is TRBV29-1; TRBD1 matches 8 bases. J was trimmed by 4 bases and V by 3 bases; bases with no gene match: 10. The CDR3 consists of 15 residues. The V gene's germline CDR1 is SQVTM and CDR2 ANQGSEA. CDR3: CSVDRGPGEVTEAFF. The CDR3 DNA reads TGCAGCGTTGACAGGGGGCCCGGGGAGGTCACTGAAGCTTTCTTT.

This chain uses TRBV7-2 with TRBJ1-5; possible D gene TRBD1, 6 bases. From germline, CDR1 is SGHTA and CDR2 FQGNSA. The CDR3 has 15 residues. Trimming stripped 5 bases from V and 5 bases from J, with 16 bases between. The CDR3 loop is CASSQDSGADQPQHF. CDR3 DNA sequence: TGTGCCAGCAGCCAAGATTCAGGGGCCGATCAGCCCCAGCATTTT.

The J gene is TRBJ1-1, the V gene TRBV19; possible D gene TRBD1, 5 bases. Trimming took off 9 bases at V and 5 bases at J, with 25 bases between the two ends. This CDR3 is 16 amino acids long. Per germline, CDR1 LNHDA and CDR2 SQIVND (reference sequence). The CDR3 DNA is TGTGCCAGCAGCCCAATGGGGCCTGCTGGGGAGACTGAAGCTTTCTTT. Protein sequence: CASSPMGPAGETEAFF.

The genes are TRBV6-7 and TRBJ2-5; D remains ambiguous. TRBV6-7 is noted as an ORF with a role that remains uncertain. The CDR3 contains 17 residues. The V gene lost 1 base and the J gene lost 1 base, with 16 bases spanning the gap. The DNA of the CDR3 is TGTGCCAGCAGTTACTGCCCAGACCCGAGCATCCAAGAGACCCAGTACTTC. It encodes CASSYCPDPSIQETQYF.

This clonotype showed up just once. V and J are TRBV6-5 and TRBJ2-7; D not resolved. The V end lost 4 bases, the J end lost 4 bases, and 11 bases lay between the germline ends. Germline lookup yields CDR1 MNHEY and CDR2 SVGAGI. The CDR3 totals 13 residues. The CDR3 region is CASSSPPGYEQYF. The CDR3 DNA follows: TGTGCCAGCAGTTCCCCTCCCGGGTACGAGCAGTACTTC.

This clonotype was counted ten times or more. The rearrangement links TRBV29-1 to TRBJ2-7, with D perhaps TRBD1 (6 bases). CDR1 is SQVTM, CDR2 ANQGSEA, per germline. CDR3 length: 14 residues. V was trimmed by 4 bases and J by 2 bases, leaving 15 bases between them. CDR3 DNA: TGCAGCGTTGGACAACAGGGAAACCCCTACGAGCAGTACTTC. Protein: CSVGQQGNPYEQYF.

J is TRBJ1-5 and V is TRBV20-1; possibly TRBD1 for D (5 bases). Germline CDR1 DFQATT, CDR2 SNEGSKA (reference sequence). The CDR3 totals 14 residues. The V and J ends lost 5 bases and 3 bases respectively, with 14 bases between them. CDR3 nucleotide sequence: TGCAGTGCTCGGAGACAGTCGGTCAATCAGCCCCAGCATTTT. It codes for CSARRQSVNQPQHF.

The rearrangement joins TRBV7-2 to TRBJ1-1, with D tentatively TRBD1 (6 bases). V was shortened by 6 bases and J by 2 bases, with 19 bases between the two germline ends. The germline CDR1 and CDR2 sequences are SGHTA and FQGNSA. This CDR3 comprises 16 residues. The CDR3 spells CASRILPRQVNTEAFF. The CDR3 DNA reads as TGTGCCAGCAGAATACTCCCCCGACAGGTAAACACTGAAGCTTTCTTT.

In its sample, this clonotype was seen a few times. An end of the junction does not agree with germline; a read error may underlie this. The V call is TRBV10-3, the J call TRBJ2-7; D perhaps matches TRBD2 (5 bases). CDR3 length: 15 amino acids. CDR1 and CDR2 (germline): ENHRY, SYGVKD. The CDR3 DNA is TGTGCCAGCAGTCCGAGTGGCACCCTAGCCAACGAGCAGTACTTC. Translation: CASSPSGTLANEQYF.

There are many counts of this clonotype. The CDR3 loop reads CASSLKQNTEAFF. CDR3 sequence (DNA): TGTGCCAGCAGCTTAAAGCAGAACACTGAAGCTTTCTTT. The chain recombines TRBV7-6 with TRBJ1-1; D gene uncertain. CDR1 and CDR2 from the germline V gene are SGHVS and FNYEAQ. Trimming left V 2 bases short and J 1 base short, with 5 bases between. The CDR3 consists of 13 residues.

The CDR3 is CASSPRRGQNTGELFF. In nucleotides, the CDR3 is TGTGCCAGCTCACCACGAAGGGGACAGAACACCGGGGAGCTGTTTTTT. This rearrangement joins TRBV7-9 to TRBJ2-2, with D possibly TRBD1 on 6 matching bases. The CDR3 has 16 amino acids. V dropped 8 bases and J dropped 1 base, with 17 bases sitting between them. Germline V gene sequence: CDR1 SEHNR, CDR2 FQNEAQ (reference sequence).

This clonotype was found many times. V and J are TRBV10-3 and TRBJ1-5; TRBD1 agrees at 10 bases. This CDR3 region has 15 residues. Per the germline V gene, CDR1 is ENHRY and CDR2 is SYGVKD. V was clipped by 8 bases and J by 1 base; unmatched bases: 5. The CDR3 sequence: CAIGEGQGSNQPQHF. CDR3 sequence (DNA): TGTGCCATCGGAGAGGGACAGGGGAGCAATCAGCCCCAGCATTTT.

In its sample, this clonotype was seen many times. The J gene is TRBJ1-5, the V gene TRBV7-2; D ambiguous. The CDR3 runs 15 residues. Germline V gene sequence: CDR1 SGHTA, CDR2 FQGNSA. With 1 base removed from V and 0 bases from J, the gap between germline ends came to 7 bases. The CDR3 sequence: CASSLDPNSNQPQHF. CDR3 DNA sequence: TGTGCCAGCAGCTTAGATCCAAATAGCAATCAGCCCCAGCATTTT.

The J gene is TRBJ2-3, the V gene TRBV19, with 8 nucleotides matching TRBD2. CDR3 length: 15 residues. With 6 bases clipped from V and 6 bases from J, the junction kept 11 bases outside the gene matches. Per germline, CDR1 LNHDA and CDR2 SQIVND (reference sequence). CDR3 sequence: CASRTSGRKRDTQYF. CDR3 bases: TGTGCCAGTAGAACAAGCGGGAGAAAACGGGATACGCAGTATTTT.

The CDR3 loop is CSARGRRTQYF. The CDR3 region has the DNA TGCAGTGCTAGGGGCAGGAGGACCCAGTACTTC. The chain has TRBV20-1 and TRBJ2-5; D is ambiguous. This CDR3 comprises 11 residues. Germline CDR1 reads DFQATT; CDR2 reads SNEGSKA (reference sequence). The V gene lost 3 bases and the J gene lost 7 bases, with 9 bases spanning the gap.

The chain links TRBV7-3 to TRBJ2-7, with TRBD1 as a possible D gene (6 bases). Germline V gives CDR1 SGHTA, CDR2 FQGTGA. Trimming shortened V by 4 bases and J by 4 bases, and 26 bases separated the two germline ends. This CDR3 is 18 amino acids long. CDR3 sequence (DNA): TGTGCCAGCAGCTCCAGCATTCACAAGAGGACAGTCCCTTACGAGCAGTACTTC. Its translation is CASSSSIHKRTVPYEQYF.